These 8 T cell receptor beta chains were all obtained from the same sample, sequenced in a study of cytomegalovirus exposure and HLA in healthy donors. Both 60 Vbeta primers and 13 Jbeta primers went into the PCR. The protocol was immunoSEQ multiplex PCR, while the TCRdb copy is restricted to in-frame clones and leaves out a portion. The table records 150,000 to 200,000 clones, 81% of them present only once. What was sequenced was PBMCs. These receptors all stem from a woman aged 18-30 years in good health and CMV-seronegative.

This clone was detected once. The J gene is TRBJ2-2, the V gene TRBV18; 10 nucleotides match TRBD2. The CDR3 sequence is 16 residues long. Trimming took 0 bases from V and 9 from J; bases not matched to a gene: 7. Looked up from germline, CDR1 is KGHSH and CDR2 is LQKENI. The CDR3 nucleotides read TGTGCCAGCTCACCACCGAAGCTAGCGGGAGTACGGGAGCTGTTTTTT. Protein: CASSPPKLAGVRELFF.

This clone was picked up one time. The chain links TRBV9 to TRBJ2-1, with 10 bases identical to TRBD2. This CDR3 is built from 16 residues. CDR1 SGDLS and CDR2 YYNGEE come from the germline V gene. Unmatched junction bases numbered 7, after V lost 0 bases and J lost 7 bases. Here the CDR3 reads CASSVERLAGGNEQFF. The CDR3 nucleotides read TGTGCCAGCAGCGTAGAACGACTAGCGGGTGGTAATGAGCAGTTCTTC.

V gene TRBV19 combines with J gene TRBJ2-7; 12 positions match TRBD2. There are 14 residues in the CDR3. In germline, CDR1 is LNHDA, CDR2 SQIVND (reference sequence). Unmatched junction bases numbered 4, after V lost 4 bases and J lost 6 bases. DNA for the CDR3: TGTGCCAGTAGTACTAGCGGGAGGGAGACCGAGCAGTACTTC. As protein: CASSTSGRETEQYF.

The chain carries TRBV27 and TRBJ2-3, with TRBD2 matching 10 bases. Germline-derived CDR1 and CDR2 are MNHEY and SMNVEV (reference sequence). With 4 bases clipped from V and 9 bases from J, the junction kept 10 bases outside the gene matches. The CDR3 spans 15 residues. The CDR3 reads CASSSSGGGGDTQYF. CDR3 DNA sequence: TGTGCCAGCAGTTCTAGCGGGGGCGGCGGGGACACGCAGTATTTT.

This clone has more than one count but fewer than ten. J is TRBJ1-1 and V is TRBV5-5; D not certain. V gave up 0 bases and J gave up 4 bases, with 10 bases separating them. CDR3 length: 14 amino acids. Germline V gives CDR1 SGHKS, CDR2 YYEKEE (reference sequence). CDR3: CASSLAHRITEAFF. In nucleotides, the CDR3 is TGTGCCAGCAGCTTGGCCCACAGAATCACTGAAGCTTTCTTT.

The chain couples TRBV2 to TRBJ1-2; TRBD1 matches 9 bases. Germline assignment: CDR1 SNHLY and CDR2 FYNNEI. This CDR3 region has 15 residues. The V gene end was trimmed by 5 bases and the J gene end by 7 bases; junction bases not matched to a gene: 11. The CDR3 is CASSYNRGRLAGYTF. CDR3 DNA: TGTGCCAGCAGTTATAACAGGGGGCGCTTGGCTGGCTACACCTTC.

The V gene is TRBV7-3, the J gene TRBJ1-1, with D maybe TRBD1 (5 bases). Germline CDR1 reads SGHTA; CDR2 reads FQGTGA. Trimming stripped 2 bases from V and 7 bases from J, with 11 bases between. The CDR3 runs to 13 residues. For the CDR3, the DNA is TGTGCCAGCAGCTTATCATCCGGGGGTGAAGCTTTCTTT. It translates to CASSLSSGGEAFF.

This chain joins TRBV5-1 and TRBJ1-2; 7 bases map to TRBD1. The CDR3 consists of 14 residues. The V gene's germline CDR1 is SGHRS and CDR2 YFSETQ. Trimming cost V 3 bases and J 2 bases; bases outside gene matches: 4. The CDR3 DNA is TGCGCCAGCAGCTGGGAACAGGGGAACTATGGCTACACCTTC. Its translation: CASSWEQGNYGYTF.